The next 8 T cell receptor beta chains were all read from a single sample in a study of T-cell reconstitution after alpha-beta-depleted transplantation in children. The TCRbeta library was prepared with unique molecular identifiers. MiXCR was run by TCRdb on the PCR reads, yielding one entry per CDR3 protein. The repertoire includes about 250,000 distinct CDR3 sequences, 24% of them detected once, and around 4.8% sits in the top ten. The material sequenced was PBMCs, mostly from graft donor cells, taken 360 days after TCRalphabeta/CD19-depleted stem cell transplant. The source is a female patient younger than 10 who had a stem cell transplant for congenital amegakaryocytic thrombocytopenia, so the T cells may come from the graft donor.

The rearrangement links TRBV6-1 to TRBJ2-2, with TRBD1 as a possible D gene (7 bases). CDR3 length: 15 amino acids. CDR1 is MNHNS, CDR2 SASEGT, per germline. V was clipped by 7 bases and J by 5 bases, with 17 bases between them. This CDR3 is CASTPGPGGTGELFF. The CDR3 bases are TGTGCCAGCACCCCGGGCCCAGGGGGGACCGGGGAGCTGTTTTTT.

This chain connects TRBV10-3 to TRBJ2-6; 10 positions agree with TRBD2. Trimming cost V 4 bases and J 2 bases; bases outside gene matches: 2. The germline CDR1 and CDR2 sequences are ENHRY and SYGVKD. The CDR3 covers 16 residues. CDR3 nucleotides: TGTGCCATCAGTGCAACTAGCGGGACTGGGGCCAACGTCCTGACTTTC. Residues: CAISATSGTGANVLTF.

The chain combines TRBV12-3 or TRBV12-4 with TRBJ2-7; perhaps TRBD1 as D (6 bases). Trimming removed 6 bases from V and 3 bases from J, with 18 bases in between. The CDR3 length is 15 residues. CDR3 loop: CASRRSSTGNYEQYF. Written as DNA, the CDR3 is TGTGCCAGCAGACGATCGAGTACAGGGAACTACGAGCAGTACTTC.

The V call is TRBV20-1, the J call TRBJ2-1, with 11 bases aligning to TRBD2. V shed 2 bases and J 1 base; nucleotides not matched to a gene: 4. The CDR3 spans 16 residues. Germline assignment: CDR1 DFQATT and CDR2 SNEGSKA (reference sequence). CDR3 DNA sequence: TGCAGTGCTAGACCGGGACTAGCGGAATCCTACAATGAGCAGTTCTTC. Residues: CSARPGLAESYNEQFF.

This clonotype occurred a few times. The chain employs TRBV28 and TRBJ2-5; weak D call: TRBD1 (5 bases). The germline V gene has CDR1 MDHEN and CDR2 SYDVKM. The CDR3 has 15 amino acids. Trimming pared 3 bases from V and 5 bases from J, leaving 16 bases between. CDR3 region: CASSFRETWRETQYF. The CDR3 DNA reads TGTGCCAGCAGTTTCAGGGAAACTTGGCGGGAGACCCAGTACTTC. Combining the CDR3 with reference TRBV28 and TRBJ2-5 gives the whole variable domain DVKVTQSSRYLVKRTGEKVFLECVQDMDHENMFWYRQDPGLGLRLIYFSYDVKMKEKGDIPEGYSVSREKKERFSLILESASTNQTSMYLCASSFRETWRETQYFGPGTRLLVL.

This clonotype was detected a few times. V gene TRBV2 combines with J gene TRBJ2-7; TRBD2 is a possible D gene (6 bases). Germline CDR1 is SNHLY and CDR2 is FYNNEI. V was trimmed by 7 bases and J by 5 bases, leaving 12 bases between them. The CDR3 contains 12 residues. CDR3 sequence reads: CASTTGVDEQYF. The CDR3 bases are TGTGCCAGCACGACGGGGGTCGACGAGCAGTACTTC.

This clonotype was counted at least ten times. The J gene is TRBJ2-1, the V gene TRBV29-1; possibly TRBD2 for D (6 bases). This CDR3 has 15 amino acids. In germline, CDR1 is SQVTM, CDR2 ANQGSEA. V shed 3 bases and J shed 7 bases, with 19 bases lying between them. This CDR3 is CSVEEGKGNVNEQFF. CDR3 in DNA: TGCAGCGTTGAGGAGGGGAAGGGTAACGTGAATGAGCAGTTCTTC.

J is TRBJ2-7 and V is TRBV20-1; weak D call: TRBD2 (6 bases). Germline V gene sequence: CDR1 DFQATT, CDR2 SNEGSKA (reference sequence). The V and J ends lost 1 base and 6 bases respectively, with 34 bases between them. This CDR3 has 20 amino acids. Written as DNA, the CDR3 is TGCAGTGCTAGAGGGTTGGTATTCCATACCCATCTAGCGTTCATAAGCGAGCAGTACTTC. Translation: CSARGLVFHTHLAFISEQYF.